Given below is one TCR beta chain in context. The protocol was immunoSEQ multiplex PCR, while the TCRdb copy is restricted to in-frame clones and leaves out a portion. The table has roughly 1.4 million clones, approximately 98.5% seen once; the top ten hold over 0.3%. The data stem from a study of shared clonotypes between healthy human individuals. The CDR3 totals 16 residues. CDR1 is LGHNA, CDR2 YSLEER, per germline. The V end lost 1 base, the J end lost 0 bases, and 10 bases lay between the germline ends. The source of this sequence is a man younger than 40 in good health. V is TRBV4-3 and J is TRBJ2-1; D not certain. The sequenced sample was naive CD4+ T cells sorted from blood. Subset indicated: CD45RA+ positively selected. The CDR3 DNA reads TGCGCCAGCAGCCAAGCGGGCGGAAGCTCCTACAATGAGCAGTTCTTC. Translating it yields CASSQAGGSSYNEQFF.